This is a list of T cell receptor beta chains from one sample in a study of T cells in Graves' hyperthyroidism and ophthalmopathy. TCRdb independently ran MiXCR on the multiplex PCR reads; one entry per CDR3 protein. The sample yields around 350,000 distinct CDR3 sequences, roughly 15% seen once. The sequenced sample consisted of blood. These receptors were collected from a woman aged 55-70 years with Graves' ophthalmopathy. Each CDR3 is given with its conserved first and last residue. The order of the fields is V gene, D gene, J gene, clone size, CDR3 protein, CDR3 DNA. The D gene is left open where the match is weak. The size field is filled for only some rows; it gives once, few, many or a size class.

>TRBV7-9|NA|TRBJ2-7|many
CASSKDYYEQYF
TGTGCCAGCAGCAAAGACTACTACGAGCAGTACTTC
>TRBV5-6|TRBD1|TRBJ2-7|many
CASSLRQGVTYEQYF
TGTGCCAGCAGCTTGAGACAGGGGGTTACCTACGAGCAGTACTTC
>TRBV9|NA|TRBJ2-2|NA
CASSVAVGRSTGELFF
TGTGCCAGCAGCGTAGCAGTAGGGAGGTCCACCGGGGAGCTGTTTTTT
>TRBV5-4|TRBD1|TRBJ2-5|few
CASSLETGGLETQYF
TGTGCCAGCAGCTTGGAAACAGGGGGCTTAGAGACCCAGTACTTC
>TRBV12-5|TRBD2|TRBJ2-3|many
CASSDLAGPTDTQYF
TGTGCCAGCAGTGACTTAGCGGGACCCACAGATACGCAGTATTTT
>TRBV5-6|NA|TRBJ2-1|NA
CASSLGGEPYNEQFF
TGTGCCAGCAGCTTGGGCGGGGAACCTTACAATGAGCAGTTCTTC
>TRBV14|NA|TRBJ2-3|many
CASSLLPDTQYF
TGTGCCAGCAGCCTCCTGCCAGATACGCAGTATTTT
>TRBV2|TRBD1|TRBJ2-5|few
CASRPDRVQETQYF
TGTGCCAGCAGACCCGACAGGGTCCAAGAGACCCAGTACTTC
>TRBV28|NA|TRBJ1-6|many
CASNHPDSPLHF
TGTGCCAGCAACCACCCTGATTCACCCCTCCACTTT
>TRBV3-1|NA|TRBJ2-3|many
CASSQSRGTDTQYF
TGTGCCAGCAGCCAGTCGCGGGGAACAGATACGCAGTATTTT
>TRBV14|TRBD2|TRBJ2-1|few
CASSSSLSGVSYNEQFF
TGTGCCAGCAGCTCCAGTCTGAGCGGGGTGTCCTACAATGAGCAGTTCTTC
>TRBV27|NA|TRBJ2-7|few
CASRKVHTSYEQYF
TGTGCCAGCAGAAAAGTCCATACCTCCTACGAGCAGTACTTC
>TRBV19|NA|TRBJ2-4|NA
CASSIDRVGDIQYF
TGTGCCAGTAGTATAGACCGGGTTGGAGACATTCAGTACTTC
>TRBV6-1|NA|TRBJ2-7|NA
CASRYNGQPTYEQYF
TGTGCCAGCAGATATAACGGACAGCCCACCTACGAGCAGTACTTC
>TRBV29-1|NA|TRBJ1-1|few
CSVEAEMNTEAFF
TGCAGCGTTGAAGCAGAGATGAACACTGAAGCTTTCTTT
>TRBV11-2|TRBD2|TRBJ2-7|many
CASSGVPRGSSYEQYF
TGTGCCAGTAGTGGGGTCCCCCGCGGGAGCTCCTACGAGCAGTACTTC
>TRBV2|TRBD2|TRBJ2-1|many
CASRGLADYNEQFF
TGTGCCAGCCGGGGACTAGCGGACTACAATGAGCAGTTCTTC
>TRBV5-4|NA|TRBJ2-1|few
CASSLRGVIEQFF
TGTGCCAGCAGCTTGAGAGGGGTGATTGAGCAGTTCTTC
>TRBV3-1|NA|TRBJ2-3|many
CASSQGQASNTQYF
TGTGCCAGCAGCCAAGGACAAGCTTCAAATACGCAGTATTTT